A single sample is the source of the 9 T cell receptor beta chains below, sequenced in a study of T cell clonality in common variable immunodeficiency. Study findings and constraints: Fewer deletions and N-nucleotide insertions were reportedly seen in common variable immunodeficiency TCR beta sequences.

These receptors have no identified antigens. Only in-frame clones appear in the TCRdb table, and some are missing; sequencing was by immunoSEQ multiplex PCR. The sample holds about 19,000 clones, and no clone turns up only once. Sample: peripheral blood mononuclear cells. The receptor set was obtained from a human donor with common variable immunodeficiency.

Comments on this clone: Read sequence stops 3 residues before the CDR3 end, and the germline J gene provides the missing end. The chain joins TRBV20-1 to TRBJ2-3; no definite D call. Germline assignment: CDR1 DFQATT and CDR2 SNEGSKA (reference sequence). The V end lost 1 base, the J end lost 2 bases, and 4 bases lay between the germline ends. The CDR3 sequence is 12 residues long. The part of the CDR3 DNA that was read is TGCAGTGCTAGAGGAGCCACAGATACG. The encoded protein is CSARGATDT. In full, the CDR3 reads CSARGATDTQYF.

This clone was counted ten times or more. CDR3 bases read: TGTGCCAGTAGCAGGGACAGACAACCCTACAATGAG. Translated, it gives CASSRDRQPYNE. From start to end, the CDR3 is CASSRDRQPYNEQFF. The chain recombines TRBV19 with TRBJ2-1; 7 bases are shared with TRBD1. The read is 3 residues too short to cover the CDR3 end, so that end is filled in from the germline J gene. The J segment lost 2 bases and the V segment lost 6 bases, leaving 7 bases of the junction unmatched. CDR3 length equals 15 residues. CDR1 and CDR2 (germline): LNHDA, SQIVND (reference sequence). Drawing the rest from reference TRBV19 and TRBJ2-1, the complete variable domain is DGGITQSPKYLFRKEGQNVTLSCEQNLNHDAMYWYRQDPGQGLRLIYYSQIVNDFQKGDIAEGYSVSREKKESFPLTVTSAQKNPTAFYLCASSRDRQPYNEQFFGPGTRLTVL.

This clone appeared many times. The CDR3 extends 3 residues past the end of the read, so its final part is completed from the germline J gene. This chain links TRBV9 with TRBJ2-1; 10 bases align to TRBD2. Germline values: CDR1 SGDLS, CDR2 YYNGEE. The ends lost 4 bases at V and 0 bases at J; junction bases unmatched: 10. This CDR3 is 18 amino acids long. The sequenced CDR3 bases are TGTGCCAGCAGCCCCGCACCCGTAGCGGGGGGCTCCTACAATGAG. Its protein product is CASSPAPVAGGSYNE. The CDR3 reads in full as CASSPAPVAGGSYNEQFF.

This clone was seen at least ten times. The sequenced fragment ends 3 residues before the CDR3 boundary, so the rest is inferred from the germline J gene. The chain employs TRBV2 and TRBJ2-3, with 10 nucleotides matching TRBD2. CDR1 SNHLY and CDR2 FYNNEI come from the germline V gene. The V segment lost 3 bases and the J segment 0 bases; nucleotides outside the gene matches: 0. This CDR3 region has 15 residues. The CDR3 DNA, read in part, is TGTGCCAGCAGTGAGACTAGCGGGAGCACAGATACG. Protein sequence: CASSETSGSTDT. The full-length CDR3 reads as CASSETSGSTDTQYF.

This clone has a count of ten or more. The read is 3 residues too short to cover the CDR3 end, so that end is filled in from the germline J gene. The chain carries TRBV19 and TRBJ2-1; 9 positions agree with TRBD2. Germline CDR1 LNHDA, CDR2 SQIVND (reference sequence). This CDR3 comprises 15 residues. Trimming cost V 1 base and J 5 bases; bases outside gene matches: 3. The CDR3 loop is CASSIGASGNNEQFF. CDR3 bases read: TGTGCCAGTAGTATAGGGGCTAGCGGGAACAATGAG.

This clone appeared many times. The sequence runs out 3 residues before the end of the CDR3; the remainder is reconstructed from the germline J gene. The rearrangement uses TRBV18 and TRBJ2-2; possible D gene TRBD2, 6 bases. CDR1 KGHSH and CDR2 LQKENI come from the germline V gene. Deletions cut 3 bases from V and 2 bases from J, with 13 bases between. This CDR3 region has 16 residues. CDR3 DNA (partial): TGTGCCAGCTCACCCAGCGGGTTCCTAAACACCGGGGAG. Its protein is CASSPSGFLNTGE. The complete CDR3 reads CASSPSGFLNTGELFF.

This clone has ten or more counts. Read data end 3 residues before the CDR3 end; the end is taken from the germline J gene. The J gene is TRBJ2-1, the V gene TRBV19, with a possible D match to TRBD2 (6 bases). From germline, CDR1 is LNHDA and CDR2 SQIVND (reference sequence). This CDR3 region has 15 residues. V dropped 6 bases and J dropped 4 bases, with 16 bases sitting between them. CDR3 sequence reads: CASRTVSGGYNEQFF. Incomplete CDR3 DNA: TGTGCCAGTAGAACGGTTAGCGGAGGGTACAATGAG. Full variable domain (rest looked up from reference TRBV19 and TRBJ2-1): DGGITQSPKYLFRKEGQNVTLSCEQNLNHDAMYWYRQDPGQGLRLIYYSQIVNDFQKGDIAEGYSVSREKKESFPLTVTSAQKNPTAFYLCASRTVSGGYNEQFFGPGTRLTVL.

A note on this clone: The missing CDR3 end, 3 residues past where the read stops, is filled in from the germline J gene. The sample contains more than one DNA sequence encoding this CDR3. This rearrangement joins TRBV7-6 to TRBJ1-2; maybe TRBD1 (5 bases). V lost 4 bases and J lost 0, with 15 bases in between. The CDR3 runs to 16 residues. In germline, CDR1 is SGHVS, CDR2 FNYEAQ. The CDR3 is CASSSRGGMANYGYTF. CDR3 bases read: TGTGCCAGCAGCTCACGGGGGGGTATGGCTAACTATGGC.

This clone was detected many times. Read sequence stops 3 residues before the CDR3 end, and the germline J gene provides the missing end. The rearrangement uses TRBV18 and TRBJ2-5; the D gene is possibly TRBD2 (5 bases). The CDR3 has 14 residues. Trimming pared 6 bases from V and 1 base from J, leaving 12 bases between. CDR1 and CDR2 (germline): KGHSH, LQKENI. This CDR3 is CASSGVVAQETQYF. The CDR3 DNA, read in part, is TGTGCCAGCTCCGGGGTTGTAGCCCAAGAGACC.